Sequencing of this TCR beta chain was carried out in a study of response to subunit inactivated influenza vaccine. From the RT-PCR reads, TCRdb called clonotypes with MiXCR, one entry per CDR3 protein. Of roughly 620,000 distinct CDR3 sequences detected, 11% appear once; the ten largest clones hold around 10%. These same records also appear under a second study, on T cells expressing NK-cell markers. This second study notes: 5'RACE template switching with UMIs generated TCR beta cDNA. Obtained from sorted CD3+CD56+NKG2C+, CD3+CD56+NKG2C- and CD3+CD56-NKG2C+ T cells were the TCR beta repertoires.

The source is a man over 45 who received an inactivated influenza vaccine. Sequences were derived from PBMCs from blood, sampled on the day of vaccination.

CDR3 DNA: TGCAGTGCAAAACACAGGGCCGCTGAAGCTTTCTTT. It encodes CSAKHRAAEAFF. V usage is TRBV20-1 and J usage is TRBJ1-1, with a tentative D call TRBD1 (6 bases). The CDR3 covers 12 residues. CDR1 and CDR2 (germline): DFQATT, SNEGSKA (reference sequence). Deletions cut 6 bases from V and 6 bases from J, with 14 bases between.